This T cell receptor beta chain was sequenced during a study of identical twins. TCRdb re-derived calls from the 5' RACE reads in MiXCR, one entry per CDR3 protein. The data hold roughly 770,000 distinct CDR3 sequences, with around a sixth observed a single time. In regard to this clonotype: The DNA is omitted, as the CDR3 cannot be located on it reliably, and the CDR3 follows TCRdb's listing.

The CDR3 totals 16 residues, both ends included. These data were also reused for a study on T cells expressing NK-cell markers. That paper notes: NKG2C+ dominant clonotype frequencies in roughly six donors were roughly 1.0-7.5% of CD8+ T cells.

J is TRBJ2-2 and V is TRBV12-3 or TRBV12-4; the D call of TRBD2 is as the table states it, not checked on the DNA. This receptor was identified in a woman between 18 and 29 years old in good health. The sequenced sample consisted of PBMCs. The chain's CDR3 is CASSFLAGRLVGELFF.